Following are 32 T cell receptor beta chains from one sample sequenced in a study of blood T cell repertoires in COVID-19 (dated by TCRdb to about 2020). Receptors were amplified or captured by the immunoSEQ multiplex PCR assay. In its TCRdb copy, this immuneACCESS table keeps in-frame sequences only and misses some clones. Where compared with another copy, unresolved V genes explain less than half of these, and the others have no known cause. This sample has just over 650,000 clones in its table, and 80% to 90% of those were observed once. The top ten hold approximately 0.3% of the sample. Material for sequencing was peripheral blood. The source of these receptors is a woman younger than 35 with acute or convalescent COVID-19.

This clone occurred a few times. V usage is TRBV7-2 and J usage is TRBJ1-6; D unclear. CDR1 is SGHTA and CDR2 is FQGNSA in the germline V gene. The V and J ends lost 5 bases and 2 bases respectively, with 4 bases between them. CDR3 length: 13 amino acids. The CDR3 region has the DNA TGTGCCAGCAGCCCCACCTATAATTCACCCCTCCACTTT. This gives the protein CASSPTYNSPLHF.

The rearrangement joins TRBV5-5 to TRBJ1-2; TRBD1 matches 7 bases. Germline CDR1 and CDR2: SGHKS and YYEKEE (reference sequence). With 4 bases clipped from V and 4 bases from J, the junction kept 7 bases outside the gene matches. The CDR3 sequence is 14 residues long. The CDR3 DNA reads as TGTGCCAGCAGCCGAGGGGGCGCGGGCTATGGCTACACCTTC. It encodes CASSRGGAGYGYTF.

This clone was recorded once. The chain carries TRBV9 and TRBJ2-3, with 12 bases fitting TRBD2. Unmatched junction bases numbered 7, after V lost 4 bases and J lost 1 base. Germline values: CDR1 SGDLS, CDR2 YYNGEE. The CDR3 extends over 17 amino acids. The CDR3 nucleotides read TGTGCCAGCAGCTACCTAGCGGGGGGGTCCGGCACAGATACGCAGTATTTT. It yields the protein CASSYLAGGSGTDTQYF.

The V gene is TRBV9, the J gene TRBJ2-3; unclear D gene. CDR1 SGDLS and CDR2 YYNGEE come from the germline V gene. The length of the CDR3 is 13 residues. Trimming took off 1 base at V and 2 bases at J, with 5 bases between the two ends. CDR3 sequence: CASSVTDTDTQYF. The CDR3 DNA is TGTGCCAGCAGCGTAACTGACACAGATACGCAGTATTTT.

The chain is built from TRBV19 and TRBJ1-1, with D unresolved. There are 17 residues in the CDR3. V shed 0 bases and J shed 4 bases, with 18 bases lying between them. Germline V gene data show CDR1 as LNHDA and CDR2 as SQIVND (reference sequence). This CDR3 is CASSIDPEREWGTEAFF. The DNA for the CDR3 is TGTGCCAGTAGTATAGATCCGGAGAGGGAATGGGGCACTGAAGCTTTCTTT. Together with reference TRBV19 and TRBJ1-1, the CDR3 gives the full variable domain: DGGITQSPKYLFRKEGQNVTLSCEQNLNHDAMYWYRQDPGQGLRLIYYSQIVNDFQKGDIAEGYSVSREKKESFPLTVTSAQKNPTAFYLCASSIDPEREWGTEAFFGQGTRLTVV.

This chain links TRBV19 with TRBJ1-5, with D perhaps TRBD1 (5 bases). This CDR3 is built from 16 residues. Germline CDR1 LNHDA, CDR2 SQIVND (reference sequence). The V and J ends lost 7 bases and 4 bases respectively, with 20 bases between them. The CDR3 is CASNLPGRGSNQPQHF. CDR3 in DNA: TGTGCCAGTAACCTTCCTGGGCGGGGGTCTAATCAGCCCCAGCATTTT.

This clone came up once. V and J are TRBV5-8 and TRBJ2-7, with 9 bases aligning to TRBD1. Trimming cost V 5 bases and J 6 bases; bases outside gene matches: 9. Looked up from germline, CDR1 is SGHTS and CDR2 is YDEGEE. The CDR3 contains 14 residues. The CDR3 DNA reads TGTGCCAGCAGAACGCCGGGACAGGGTCGCGAGCAGTACTTC. It specifies CASRTPGQGREQYF.

The CDR3 DNA sequence: TGTGCCAGCAGTAGGAGAGATGAAAAACTGTTTTTT. Protein: CASSRRDEKLFF. The chain is built from TRBV12-3 or TRBV12-4 and TRBJ1-4; D gene uncertain. The V end was cut by 5 bases, the J end by 6 bases, with 7 bases between. This CDR3 is 12 amino acids long.

The chain couples TRBV4-1 to TRBJ1-1; weak D call: TRBD1 (5 bases). Trimming stripped 4 bases from V and 7 bases from J, with 7 bases between. Germline CDR1 is MGHRA and CDR2 is YSYEKL. The CDR3 runs to 11 residues. This chain's CDR3 is CASSRDSEAFF. The CDR3 nucleotides read TGCGCCAGCAGCCGAGACAGTGAAGCTTTCTTT.

The V gene is TRBV9, the J gene TRBJ2-3; 7 bases align to TRBD1. V was pared by 7 bases and J by 3 bases, with 11 bases of the junction left unmatched. This CDR3 spans 15 amino acids. Germline CDR1 and CDR2: SGDLS and YYNGEE. The CDR3 protein is CASREHTGETDTQYF. CDR3 nucleotides: TGTGCCAGCCGAGAACACACAGGGGAGACAGATACGCAGTATTTT.

The genes are TRBV6-5 and TRBJ1-1; D may be TRBD1 (6 bases). The V gene's germline CDR1 is MNHEY and CDR2 SVGAGI. The CDR3 runs 12 residues. V was trimmed by 6 bases and J by 11 bases, leaving 16 bases between them. CDR3 bases: TGTGCCAGCAGCCTAGGGGACACGCGGGCTTTCTTT. This sequence encodes CASSLGDTRAFF.

This rearrangement joins TRBV4-3 to TRBJ1-2; 10 nucleotides match TRBD1. Germline CDR1 and CDR2: LGHNA and YSLEER. J gave up 8 bases and V 0 bases, and 9 bases lay outside the gene matches. CDR3 length: 16 amino acids. The chain's CDR3 is CASSQDDRWTGGGYTF. In nucleotides, the CDR3 is TGCGCCAGCAGCCAAGATGACCGTTGGACAGGGGGAGGCTACACCTTC.

The chain recombines TRBV4-2 with TRBJ1-2, with D unresolved. Germline-derived CDR1 and CDR2 are LGHNA and YNFKEQ. This CDR3 contains 13 residues. V lost 4 bases and J 4 bases, leaving 10 bases between the germline ends. The CDR3 sequence: CASSLEALYGYTF. DNA for the CDR3: TGTGCCAGCAGCCTGGAGGCCCTCTATGGCTACACCTTC.

The rearrangement links TRBV6-2 or TRBV6-3 to TRBJ2-1; TRBD1 matches 7 bases. The CDR3 totals 14 residues. Germline CDR1 and CDR2: MNHEY and SVGEGT. Trimming cost V 5 bases and J 2 bases; bases outside gene matches: 3. CDR3 protein: CASSLGTAYNEQFF. The CDR3, as DNA: TGTGCCAGCAGTCTAGGGACAGCCTACAATGAGCAGTTCTTC.

The chain has TRBV5-6 and TRBJ1-1; TRBD1 agrees at 12 bases. V lost 3 bases to trimming and J lost 5 bases; unmatched junction nucleotides: 5. The germline CDR1 and CDR2 sequences are SGHDT and YYEEEE. The CDR3 extends over 15 amino acids. This CDR3 reads CASSSGGQGATEAFF. The CDR3 bases are TGTGCCAGCAGCTCCGGGGGACAGGGGGCGACTGAAGCTTTCTTT.

The genes are TRBV12-3 or TRBV12-4 and TRBJ2-5, with no clear D. The CDR3 covers 12 residues. The V and J ends lost 5 bases and 5 bases respectively, with 9 bases between them. DNA for the CDR3: TGTGCCAGCAGTCCCGAGTATGAGACCCAGTACTTC. Its protein product is CASSPEYETQYF.

The J gene is TRBJ2-7, the V gene TRBV27, with 12 bases fitting TRBD2. The CDR3 loop spans 14 amino acids. Germline V gives CDR1 MNHEY, CDR2 SMNVEV (reference sequence). The ends lost 6 bases at V and 5 bases at J; junction bases unmatched: 5. The CDR3 spells CASSPGLAGNEQYF. CDR3 bases: TGTGCCAGCAGCCCGGGACTAGCGGGCAACGAGCAGTACTTC.

To note about this clone: One junction end disagrees with the germline gene, perhaps due to a read error. CDR3 residues: CASSLGGVQEAYEQYF. The CDR3 DNA follows: TGTGCCAGCAGTTTAGGGGGAGTCCAGGAAGCCTACGAGCAGTACTTC. The gene calls are TRBV7-9 and TRBJ2-7; tentatively, D is TRBD1 (6 bases). This CDR3 is 16 amino acids long. CDR1 SEHNR and CDR2 FQNEAQ come from the germline V gene (reference sequence).

This rearrangement joins TRBV5-5 to TRBJ1-2, with D possibly matching TRBD1 (5 bases). CDR1 is SGHKS, CDR2 YYEKEE, per germline (reference sequence). V lost 2 bases and J lost 4, with 15 bases in between. The CDR3 sequence is 15 residues long. The CDR3 reads CASSFPIQGTYGYTF. CDR3 sequence (DNA): TGTGCCAGCAGCTTTCCGATTCAGGGTACCTATGGCTACACCTTC.

In this sample, this clone turned up once. The rearrangement uses TRBV13 and TRBJ1-3; D perhaps matches TRBD1 (6 bases). This CDR3 is built from 16 residues. Germline V gene data show CDR1 as PRHDT and CDR2 as FYEKMQ (reference sequence). The ends were cut back, 1 base at V and 4 bases at J, with 14 bases in the middle. The CDR3 coding sequence is TGTGCCAGCAGCTTAGCCTCCCCCAGGGGCGGAAACACCATATATTTT. Residues: CASSLASPRGGNTIYF.

The rearrangement joins TRBV3-1 (or the pseudogene TRBV3-2) to TRBJ1-5; tentative D call: TRBD1 (6 bases). The germline V and J ends were trimmed by 1 base and 9 bases, with 19 bases remaining between them. Per the germline V gene, CDR1 is LGHDT and CDR2 is YNNKEL (reference sequence). CDR3 length equals 16 residues. CDR3 nucleotides: TGTGCCAGCAGCCAAGGGCCTAGGGCAGGGGATCGGCCCCAGCATTTT. Translation gives CASSQGPRAGDRPQHF.

The V call is TRBV2, the J call TRBJ2-1; possible D gene TRBD1, 5 bases. V was cut by 5 bases and J by 5 bases, with 16 bases left in between. Germline CDR1 SNHLY, CDR2 FYNNEI. CDR3 length: 15 amino acids. The CDR3 sequence is CASSRTGLDNNEQFF. The DNA for the CDR3 is TGTGCCAGCAGTCGCACAGGATTAGATAACAATGAGCAGTTCTTC.

V and J are TRBV5-1 and TRBJ1-1, with 9 bases matching TRBD1. V shed 4 bases, J shed 5 bases, and the junction held 6 bases outside the gene matches. The CDR3 length is 14 residues. Germline V gene lookup returns CDR1 SGHRS and CDR2 YFSETQ. As DNA, the CDR3 is TGCGCCAGCAGCAGGACAGGGGAAAGGACTGAAGCTTTCTTT. It codes for CASSRTGERTEAFF.

The gene calls are TRBV2 and TRBJ2-3; 9 bases map to TRBD2. The junction had 11 bases not matched to a gene; V was cut back by 8 bases and J by 14 bases. The CDR3 is made up of 12 amino acids. Germline V gives CDR1 SNHLY, CDR2 FYNNEI. In DNA form, the CDR3 reads TGTGCCAGCGGTCGTACCGGGACTAGCCTGTATTTT. Amino acids: CASGRTGTSLYF.

In nucleotides, the CDR3 is TGTGCCAGCAGCCCCAGCGGCACAGATACGCAGTATTTT. Translating gives CASSPSGTDTQYF. The chain is built from TRBV7-8 and TRBJ2-3; D is unresolved. The ends were cut back, 5 bases at V and 1 base at J, with 7 bases in the middle. Per the germline V gene, CDR1 is SGHVS and CDR2 is FQNEAQ. This CDR3 has 13 amino acids.

This chain connects TRBV27 to TRBJ1-5, with a weak D call TRBD1 (6 bases). The CDR3 runs 10 residues. V lost 10 bases, J lost 7 bases, and 8 bases lay in between. Germline CDR1 reads MNHEY; CDR2 reads SMNVEV (reference sequence). The chain's CDR3 is CAIQGQPQHF. In nucleotides, the CDR3 is TGTGCCATCCAGGGGCAGCCCCAGCATTTT.

V is TRBV5-5 and J is TRBJ1-2; no definite D call. From germline, CDR1 is SGHKS and CDR2 YYEKEE (reference sequence). The V end lost 1 base, the J end lost 7 bases, and 11 bases lay between the germline ends. The CDR3 is 13 amino acids. CDR3 residues: CASSLLQSPGYTF. The DNA of the CDR3 is TGTGCCAGCAGCTTGTTACAGTCTCCTGGCTACACCTTC.

This rearrangement joins TRBV30 to TRBJ2-3, with 10 bases fitting TRBD2. The length of the CDR3 is 18 residues. V dropped 4 bases and J dropped 1; count of bases not matched to a gene: 14. Germline loops: CDR1 GTSNPN, CDR2 SVGIG (reference sequence). CDR3 region: CAWNWQKSGGAGTDTQYF. The CDR3 bases are TGTGCCTGGAATTGGCAAAAAAGCGGGGGGGCCGGCACAGATACGCAGTATTTT. Using reference TRBV30 and TRBJ2-3 for the parts outside the CDR3, the full variable domain is SQTIHQWPATLVQPVGSPLSLECTVEGTSNPNLYWYRQAAGRGLQLLFYSVGIGQISSEVPQNLSASRPQDRQFILSSKKLLLSDSGFYLCAWNWQKSGGAGTDTQYFGPGTRLTVL.

The chain carries TRBV9 and TRBJ1-1, with TRBD1 identical over 7 bases. V lost 4 bases to trimming and J lost 4 bases; unmatched junction nucleotides: 10. The germline CDR1 and CDR2 sequences are SGDLS and YYNGEE. The CDR3 runs 15 residues. CDR3 DNA sequence: TGTGCCAGCAGCCCAGGCTGGACAGGAGGCACTGAAGCTTTCTTT. This codes for CASSPGWTGGTEAFF.

V usage is TRBV5-1 and J usage is TRBJ2-2, with 7 bases identical to TRBD1. Germline lookup yields CDR1 SGHRS and CDR2 YFSETQ. After removal of 4 bases from V and 3 bases from J, the junction contained 12 bases not matched to a gene. The CDR3 is made up of 17 amino acids. DNA for the CDR3: TGCGCCAGCAGCCGAACTGACAGGGCGTCTGACACCGGGGAGCTGTTTTTT. This encodes CASSRTDRASDTGELFF.

The V call is TRBV4-3, the J call TRBJ2-7; 7 nucleotides match TRBD1. Trimming removed 0 bases from V and 4 bases from J; junction bases left unmatched: 9. The CDR3 runs to 16 residues. The germline V gene has CDR1 LGHNA and CDR2 YSLEER. CDR3 bases: TGCGCCAGCAGCCAAGATACGGACAGGATAAAATACGAGCAGTACTTC. This encodes CASSQDTDRIKYEQYF.

Of note for this clone: Other DNA sequences from this sample encode an identical CDR3 as well. The chain combines TRBV2 with TRBJ2-1; D gene ambiguous. The CDR3 runs 11 residues. Deletions cut 8 bases from V and 4 bases from J, with 6 bases between. Germline CDR1 SNHLY, CDR2 FYNNEI. CDR3 in DNA: TGTGCCAGCGTTGAGTACAATGAGCAGTTCTTC. Translated: CASVEYNEQFF.